The rows below give T cell receptor beta chains drawn from one sample of a study of chemoradiotherapy in HPV16-positive cancers. TCRdb's copy holds only in-frame clones and misses some; the assay was immunoSEQ multiplex PCR. Here the sample spans about 14,000 clones, 60% to 75% being singletons. This material was collected from a patient who underwent chemoradiotherapy. The receptors were gathered from a human donor with HPV-associated anogenital cancer. CDR3s include the opening cysteine and the closing phenylalanine or tryptophan.

v_call cdr3_aa
TRBV30 CAWSRGGGQPQHF
TRBV29-1 CSVVQLAGLNEQFF
TRBV6-4 CASSPVGGSGELFF
TRBV25-1 CASRGWTGRNSPLHF
TRBV5-1 CASKTNPSDSSYEQYF
TRBV18 CASSPTSGSEQFF
TRBV18 CASLSGTTINEQFF
TRBV29-1 CSVGGGRGPGNTIYF
TRBV28 CASSLAYNEQFF
TRBV20-1 CSAQTTGELFF
TRBV7-9 CASSLGRTADSGNTIYF
TRBV25-1 CASSVGFYNEQFF
TRBV6-5 CASSLDPTGDTQYF
TRBV5-1 CASSLEGPSSYEQYF
TRBV10-1 CASRRTRGGTDTQYF
TRBV5-8 CASSPKGREQYF
TRBV12-5 CASGFSGGQPQHF
TRBV29-1 CSVGGRNEKLFF
TRBV2 CAIVSGSSYNEQFF
TRBV6-6 CASRPRGGEEKLFF
TRBV5-4 CASSPGLAGVDTQYF
TRBV20-1 CSAHTAGFEFF
TRBV4-1 CASSQDRNVLMWETQYF
TRBV27 CASSPTDNPYEQYF
TRBV5-1 CASSFLDSNEKLFF
TRBV19 CASRDRPLEVGELFF
TRBV5-6 CASSPKVPYGYTF
TRBV11-2 CASSLEPGSGNTIYF
TRBV27 CASSLKAGRNLNTEAFF
TRBV7-9 CASSVDSEGEAFF
TRBV28 CASSEGTGITDTQYF
TRBV5-4 CASSLLGTGVREFYGYTF
TRBV5-1 CASSPRQGNNEKLFF
TRBV10-3 CAISEIPGQFTYEQYF
TRBV4-2 CASSQGAGFTDTQYF
TRBV7-2 CASSFGEGDGYTF
TRBV9 CASSARGVSTDTQYF
TRBV5-1 CASSLNPSRGETQYF
TRBV7-6 CASGSGSMYNEQFF
TRBV4-1 CASSREGFVPTGELFF
TRBV18 CASSPNTVDNNNEQFF
TRBV9 CASSPWDAGAGQETQYF
TRBV6-5 CASSQEANYGYTF
TRBV15 CATSIGGGYGYTF
TRBV9 CASSVGSGDRKMGLYGYTF
TRBV18 CASSPRLARTGDHSGNTIYF
TRBV12-5 CASGLDRGQRRYGYTF
TRBV10-1 CASSPGVDEKLFF
TRBV27 CASRVGGGRYTEAFF